This T cell receptor (beta chain) comes out of a study of OX40 agonist ivuxolimab in advanced cancers. Study overall: Three patients had partial responses: one hepatocellular carcinoma, two cutaneous melanoma.

Broader study findings: CD4+ and CD8+ T cells in blood underwent clonal expansion by week 6 at 0.1 to 3.0 mg/kg. Normalized expansion of T-cell clones was also low for some nonresponders.

Patients were ineligible given autoimmune disease history or systemic immunosuppression. There are 16 residues in the CDR3. V lost 2 bases, J lost 4 bases, and 5 bases stayed unmatched. Looked up from germline, CDR1 is KGHSH and CDR2 is LQKENI. TCRdb's copy holds only in-frame clones and misses some; the assay was immunoSEQ multiplex PCR. The sample comprises 57,000 or so clones, 92% of which are singletons, and 0.55% to 0.8% rests with the top ten. In this sample, this clone turned up once. The antigen is undetermined. V is TRBV18 and J is TRBJ1-1; TRBD1 agrees at 12 bases. The source is an adult with an advanced solid tumor such as melanoma, head and neck, liver or kidney cancer. Specimen: CD4+ or CD8+ T cells sorted from blood, collected in a trial of the OX40 agonist ivuxolimab. The CDR3 DNA is TGTGCCAGCTCACCAGGGACAGGGGGCGTAGGCACTGAAGCTTTCTTT. This codes for CASSPGTGGVGTEAFF.